The clone carrying this T cell receptor beta chain rates as medium-sized. Antigen unknown. TCRdb re-called the 5' RACE reads with MiXCR, one entry per CDR3 protein. The sample includes 4,500 to 6,000 distinct CDR3 sequences, more than 4% of them seen just once. Time point noted: sample taken at primary tumor resection. The data derive from a study of spatial heterogeneity in lung cancer. Overall study results and limits: How many expanded intratumoral alpha and beta TCRs were present tracked the tumor mutation count, which was a count of nonsynonymous mutations.

The CDR3 contains 15 residues. V lost 4 bases and J 6 bases, leaving 16 bases between the germline ends. Germline V gene lookup returns CDR1 SGHNT and CDR2 YYREEE (reference sequence). The chain employs TRBV5-4 and TRBJ1-4; D is perhaps TRBD1 (5 bases). Sequencing was performed on lung tumor tissue, taken at surgery. The TCR originated in a male donor with early-stage non-small cell lung cancer. In nucleotides, the CDR3 is TGTGCCAGCAGCCTTTACCGACAGATGGATGAAAAACTGTTTTTT. Amino acid sequence: CASSLYRQMDEKLFF.